The 11 T cell receptor beta chains below all came from one sample that was sequenced in a study of cytomegalovirus exposure and HLA in healthy donors. This PCR relied on a set of 60 Vbeta primers and 13 Jbeta primers. Using immunoSEQ multiplex PCR, the repertoire was profiled, and TCRdb retains in-frame clones only, with some absent. Found here are approximately 140,000 clones; the top ten clones hold around 1.7%. The sequenced sample was PBMCs. Receptors were obtained from a woman aged 45-60 years in good health and CMV-seronegative.

This sequence joins TRBV7-5 and TRBJ2-7; TRBD1, as called in the table, went unchecked against the DNA. TRBV7-5 is classified as a pseudogene. The CDR3 totals 14 residues. CDR3 DNA sequence: TGTGCCAGAAGCTTAGTTACAGGGGGATACGAGCAGTACTTC. It is translated as CARSLVTGGYEQYF.

The chain employs TRBV5-1 and TRBJ2-3; 8 bases align to TRBD1. Trimming cost V 3 bases and J 1 base; bases outside gene matches: 7. Germline-derived CDR1 and CDR2 are SGHRS and YFSETQ. CDR3 length: 16 residues. This chain's CDR3 is CASSSFGTGGTDTQYF. In DNA, the CDR3 is TGCGCCAGCAGCTCCTTCGGGACAGGCGGCACAGATACGCAGTATTTT.

The genes are TRBV4-1 and TRBJ2-4; TRBD2 matches 8 bases. The germline V gene has CDR1 MGHRA and CDR2 YSYEKL. The V segment lost 6 bases and the J segment 1 base; nucleotides outside the gene matches: 14. This CDR3 has 18 residues. Written as DNA, the CDR3 is TGCGCCAGCAGTGGAGTAGTAGCGGGACTCGTTGCCAAAAACATTCAGTACTTC. It translates to CASSGVVAGLVAKNIQYF.

V and J are TRBV20-1 and TRBJ2-7; 9 bases are a match to TRBD1. There are 10 residues in the CDR3. J was trimmed by 11 bases and V by 3 bases; bases with no gene match: 2. CDR1 and CDR2 (germline): DFQATT, SNEGSKA (reference sequence). This chain's CDR3 is CSASRDREYF. In nucleotides, the CDR3 is TGCAGTGCTAGCCGGGACAGGGAGTACTTC.

V usage is TRBV5-1 and J usage is TRBJ1-1; TRBD1 matches at 9 bases. CDR1 and CDR2 (germline): SGHRS, YFSETQ. The CDR3 has 14 residues. J lost 6 bases, V lost 0 bases, and 3 bases had no gene match. CDR3 amino acids: CASSLAGQGAEAFF. Written as DNA, the CDR3 is TGCGCCAGCAGCTTGGCGGGACAGGGCGCTGAAGCTTTCTTT.

The CDR3 spells CASTPTGTGESPLHF. The CDR3 coding sequence is TGTGCCAGTACCCCGACCGGGACAGGGGAATCACCCCTCCACTTT. The rearrangement uses TRBV19 and TRBJ1-6; 10 positions agree with TRBD1. The germline V gene encodes CDR1 LNHDA and CDR2 SQIVND (reference sequence). The CDR3 extends over 15 amino acids. The ends lost 7 bases at V and 10 bases at J; junction bases unmatched: 10.

To note about this clone: Other DNA sequences in the same sample also yield this CDR3. CDR3 DNA: TGCGCCAGCAGCTTGGAGGGGAGGGGTGAAAAACTGTTTTTT. It codes for CASSLEGRGEKLFF. This chain joins TRBV5-1 and TRBJ1-4, with TRBD1 as a possible D gene (5 bases). This CDR3 has 14 residues. V shed 0 bases and J shed 7 bases, with 10 bases lying between them. Germline V gives CDR1 SGHRS, CDR2 YFSETQ.

J is TRBJ2-1 and V is TRBV7-8; possible D gene TRBD1, 8 bases. The CDR3 consists of 16 residues. Germline V gene lookup returns CDR1 SGHVS and CDR2 FQNEAQ. V lost 5 bases and J 4 bases, leaving 18 bases between the germline ends. CDR3 residues: CASSHGTGGGYNEQFF. The CDR3 bases are TGTGCCAGCAGCCACGGGACAGGCGGGGGATACAATGAGCAGTTCTTC. The variable domain in full, with the rest retrieved from reference TRBV7-8 and TRBJ2-1, is GAGVSQSPRYKVAKRGQDVALRCDPISGHVSLFWYQQALGQGPEFLTYFQNEAQLDKSGLPSDRFFAERPEGSVSTLKIQRTQQEDSAVYLCASSHGTGGGYNEQFFGPGTRLTVL.

The V call is TRBV7-2, the J call TRBJ2-4; tentatively, D is TRBD1 (6 bases). Trimming left V 2 bases short and J 7 bases short, with 6 bases between. This CDR3 has 12 amino acids. The V gene's germline CDR1 is SGHTA and CDR2 FQGNSA. The CDR3 sequence: CASSLRGNIQYF. CDR3 bases: TGTGCCAGCAGCTTAAGGGGGAACATTCAGTACTTC.

Points on this clone: A junction end diverges from the germline sequence, so it may reflect a read error. This chain connects TRBV29-1 to TRBJ2-1; TRBD2 matches at 12 bases. From germline, CDR1 is SQVTM and CDR2 ANQGSEA. This CDR3 comprises 15 residues. The CDR3: CSVEGLAGRENEQFF. Here the CDR3 DNA reads TGCAGCGTGGAAGGACTAGCGGGAAGAGAAAATGAGCAGTTCTTC.

Worth noting for this clone: Other DNA sequences in this sample translate to the same CDR3. The chain has TRBV20-1 and TRBJ2-5, with TRBD1 as a possible D gene (5 bases). The germline gives CDR1 DFQATT, CDR2 SNEGSKA (reference sequence). There are 11 residues in the CDR3. V dropped 7 bases and J dropped 0 bases, with 6 bases sitting between them. For the CDR3, the DNA is TGCAGTGGACAGAACCAAGAGACCCAGTACTTC. It is translated as CSGQNQETQYF.